Detailed here is one T cell receptor (beta chain). This sample was taken from a study of early T cells in non-severe SARS-CoV-2 infection. TCRdb used MiXCR to reprocess the 5' RACE reads, holding one entry per CDR3 protein. The sample consists of fewer than 70,000 distinct CDR3 sequences, 4.6% of them appearing once. The source was whole blood, collected at baseline. This TCR came from an adult who was a healthcare worker with PCR-confirmed SARS-CoV-2 infection or an uninfected control (not recorded which). The donor label of this sample is uncertain.

The CDR3 region has the DNA TGTGCCAGCTCACCAGAAGGGGGGTTTCGAGAAAAACTGTTTTTT. Its protein product is CASSPEGGFREKLFF. The rearrangement uses TRBV18 and TRBJ1-4; D might be TRBD1 (6 bases). The V end lost 2 bases, the J end lost 8 bases, and 15 bases lay between the germline ends. Germline V gene data show CDR1 as KGHSH and CDR2 as LQKENI. CDR3 length equals 15 residues.